This T cell receptor (beta chain) is from a study of T cells in Graves' hyperthyroidism and ophthalmopathy. What was amplified from RNA transcripts were TCR beta CDR3 regions. First-round RT-PCR with HTBI primers amplified the TCR CDR3 region. TCRdb re-derived calls from the multiplex PCR reads in MiXCR, one entry per CDR3 protein. The sample has around 60,000 distinct CDR3 sequences, roughly 50% seen once. Germline V lookup: CDR1 LNHDA, CDR2 SQIVND (reference sequence). Trimming removed 7 bases from V and 0 bases from J, with 9 bases in between. CDR3 size: 14 residues. This clonotype was seen many times. Under 3 months was the duration of disease in ophthalmopathy patients, who also had a Clinical Activity Score of at least 3 and a NOSPECS grade of at least 4.

The receptor was derived from a woman under 40 with Graves' ophthalmopathy. The chain is built from TRBV19 and TRBJ2-2; D possibly corresponds to TRBD2 (6 bases). Sequenced material: blood. Here the CDR3 reads CASTEGANTGELFF. CDR3 coding DNA: TGTGCCAGTACGGAGGGAGCGAACACCGGGGAGCTGTTTTTT.